The rows below give T cell receptor beta chains drawn from one sample of a study of cytomegalovirus exposure and HLA in healthy donors. Profiling relied on immunoSEQ multiplex PCR, and the TCRdb table lists in-frame clones only, not all of them. The table has 85,000 to 120,000 clones, around three quarters seen once; the top ten hold 0.79%. Sequencing was performed on PBMCs. The receptors stem from a boy younger than 18 in good health and CMV-seronegative. The CDR3 runs from the conserved cysteine through the conserved F or W. The D gene is left open where the match is weak. Rows give clone size only sometimes, using once, few, many, or a class for an expanded clone.

>TRBV7-3|TRBJ2-2|15|-|few
TGTGCCAGCAGCTGGGGGGACAGAAACACCGGGGAGCTGTTTTTT
CASSWGDRNTGELFF
>TRBV9|TRBJ1-5|15|-|-
TGTGCCAGCAGCGTTTCCAGTCATAGCAATCAGCCCCAGCATTTT
CASSVSSHSNQPQHF
>TRBV6-5|TRBJ2-7|11|-|-
TGTGCCAGCAGAACTAGTGCGGAGCAGTACTTC
CASRTSAEQYF
>TRBV29-1|TRBJ2-5|15|-|-
TGCAGCGTCGCCGGGGGGGACAGGGAAGGCGAGACCCAGTACTTC
CSVAGGDREGETQYF
>TRBV9|TRBJ2-1|13|-|-
TGTGCCAGCAAGCCGGGAAGTTACAATGAGCAGTTCTTC
CASKPGSYNEQFF
>TRBV4-1|TRBJ1-5|14|-|-
TGCGCCAGCAGCCAAGTAGGGGGCAATCAGCCCCAGCATTTT
CASSQVGGNQPQHF
>TRBV6-5|TRBJ2-7|14|-|-
TGTGCCAGCAGTTACACAGGGGCGGGATACGAGCAGTACTTC
CASSYTGAGYEQYF
>TRBV9|TRBJ2-3|15|-|-
TGTGCCAGCAGTGCGATCCCCGGCGGGTCAGATACGCAGTATTTT
CASSAIPGGSDTQYF
>TRBV5-6|TRBJ2-3|16|-|-
TGTGCCAGCAGCCCTCTCCCAGGGAAAGCAACAGATACGCAGTATTTT
CASSPLPGKATDTQYF
>TRBV7-2|TRBJ2-7|14|TRBD2|-
TGTGCCAGCAGCTTAGACGGCGGGAGTTACGAGCAGTACTTC
CASSLDGGSYEQYF
>TRBV29-1|TRBJ2-5|13|-|-
TGCAGCGTTGAAACAGAGTACCAAGAGACCCAGTACTTC
CSVETEYQETQYF
>TRBV10-1|TRBJ2-5|16|TRBD2|once
TGCGCCAGCAGTGAGTCTCCACGACTAGCGGAAGAGACCCAGTACTTC
CASSESPRLAEETQYF
>TRBV30|TRBJ1-1|14|-|-
TGTGCCTGGGCAGGAGGACGGAAGAACACTGAAGCTTTCTTT
CAWAGGRKNTEAFF
>TRBV30|TRBJ1-6|16|-|-
TGTGCCTGGAAGAGGGCAGATCGGTCCTATAATTCACCCCTCCACTTT
CAWKRADRSYNSPLHF
>TRBV9|TRBJ1-2|15|TRBD1|-
TGTGCCAGCAGCGCCGACCCCGGGACAGGGGCTGGCTACACCTTC
CASSADPGTGAGYTF
>TRBV12-5|TRBJ2-3|15|-|-
TGTGCTAGTGGTTTGGCGGGAGCTAGCACAGATACGCAGTATTTT
CASGLAGASTDTQYF
>TRBV18|TRBJ2-5|13|-|few
TGTGCCAGCTCAGGGGCAGTTCAAGAGACCCAGTACTTC
CASSGAVQETQYF
>TRBV5-4|TRBJ1-2|15|-|-
TGTGCCAGCAGCTCCCCCGGGAATCGCGACTATGGCTACACCTTC
CASSSPGNRDYGYTF
>TRBV7-2|TRBJ1-3|15|-|-
TGTGCCAGCAGCTTATTCCTACTCTCTGGAAACACCATATATTTT
CASSLFLLSGNTIYF
>TRBV5-1|TRBJ2-5|11|-|once
TGCGCCAGCAGCTTCTTAGAGACCCAGTACTTC
CASSFLETQYF
>TRBV29-1|TRBJ1-1|14|-|-
TGCAGCGTTGCCCGCGCGGGGGTTGACACTGAAGCTTTCTTT
CSVARAGVDTEAFF
>TRBV28|TRBJ1-4|16|-|once
TGTGCCAGCAGGCCCCCAACAGGCCTGGCTAATGAAAAACTGTTTTTT
CASRPPTGLANEKLFF
>TRBV5-4|TRBJ1-3|16|-|few
TGTGCCAGCAGCTATGACAGTGGGAGGTCTGGAAACACCATATATTTT
CASSYDSGRSGNTIYF
>TRBV28|TRBJ1-5|15|-|-
TGTGCCAGCAGTTTCTCCTCTTATAGCAATCAGCCCCAGCATTTT
CASSFSSYSNQPQHF
>TRBV7-2|TRBJ1-5|16|TRBD1|few
TGTGCCAGCAGCTCAAGACAGGGTGATGGCAATCAGCCCCAGCATTTT
CASSSRQGDGNQPQHF
>TRBV6-1|TRBJ2-6|15|-|-
TGTGCCAGCATCGGCAGGCTCTCTGGGGCCAACGTCCTGACTTTC
CASIGRLSGANVLTF
>TRBV7-9|TRBJ1-4|18|-|-
TGTGCCAGCAGCTTTTTTCCTTCGTATCAGGGAACAGGTGAAAAACTGTTTTTT
CASSFFPSYQGTGEKLFF
>TRBV30|TRBJ1-2|13|TRBD1|-
TGTGCCTGGAGTACCGGGACAGGGGGGTCCTACACCTTC
CAWSTGTGGSYTF
>TRBV5-1|TRBJ2-2|13|-|-
TGCGCCAGCAGGGCACCGAACACCGGGGAGCTGTTTTTT
CASRAPNTGELFF
>TRBV6-5|TRBJ1-2|15|-|-
TGTGCCAGCAGCCCCTCTTTCTTTGCTAACTATGGCTACACCTTC
CASSPSFFANYGYTF
>TRBV5-1|TRBJ2-7|16|TRBD2|once
TGCGCCAGCAGCTTGGGAGTCACTAGCGGGAGGGGCGAGCAGTACTTC
CASSLGVTSGRGEQYF
>TRBV2|TRBJ1-1|15|-|-
TGTGCCCTCAGGCGGAGCCCGGGGTGCAACACTGAAGCTTTCTTT
CALRRSPGCNTEAFF
>TRBV6-6|TRBJ1-5|15|TRBD1|-
TGTGCCAGCAGTTACGGGGGACAGGGCTTTCAGCCCCAGCATTTT
CASSYGGQGFQPQHF
>TRBV10-3|TRBJ1-1|14|-|-
TGTGCCATCACCGAAGGCCAGGGTAACACTGAAGCTTTCTTT
CAITEGQGNTEAFF
>TRBV7-3|TRBJ1-5|15|TRBD1|-
TGTGCCAGCAGCTTACGCGGACAGGGTGATCAGCCCCAGCATTTT
CASSLRGQGDQPQHF
>TRBV13|TRBJ2-7|13|-|-
TGTGCCAGCAGTAAGCGGGTTGCCTACGAGCAGTACTTC
CASSKRVAYEQYF
>TRBV19|TRBJ2-5|14|TRBD2|few
TGTGCCAGTAGTATAGCGGGAGGGTGGGAGACCCAGTACTTC
CASSIAGGWETQYF
>TRBV6-1|TRBJ1-4|16|-|-
TGTGCCAGCAGTGAGCATCTGGGGGGTTCCTATGAAAAACTGTTTTTT
CASSEHLGGSYEKLFF
>TRBV6-6|TRBJ1-3|16|TRBD1|once
TGTGCCAGCAGACCCACACAGGGGTTCGGTGGAAACACCATATATTTT
CASRPTQGFGGNTIYF
>TRBV4-3|TRBJ2-7|16|TRBD2|few
TGCGCCAGCAGCCAAGGAATTGCGGGGGAATCCTACGAGCAGTACTTC
CASSQGIAGESYEQYF
>TRBV5-6|TRBJ2-7|15|TRBD2|-
TGTGCCAGCAGCTTGACAGGCCAGCGGGACTACGAGCAGTACTTC
CASSLTGQRDYEQYF
>TRBV6-4|TRBJ1-1|15|TRBD1|-
TGTGCCAGCAGACCCCGACAGGGCCTCATGACTGAAGCTTTCTTT
CASRPRQGLMTEAFF
>TRBV19|TRBJ1-1|15|TRBD1|few
TGTGCCAGTAGCACCTTGACAGGGGGGAACACTGAAGCTTTCTTT
CASSTLTGGNTEAFF
>TRBV30|TRBJ1-6|14|-|-
TGTGCCTGGAGTGTACCCCGGGGATCTTCACCCCTCCACTTT
CAWSVPRGSSPLHF
>TRBV4-3|TRBJ2-7|16|-|-
TGCGCCAGCAGCCAAAGCAGGGCTAGAGCGACATACGAGCAGTACTTC
CASSQSRARATYEQYF
>TRBV4-1|TRBJ2-1|13|-|-
TGCGCCAGCAGAGGGGAACTCGACAATGAGCAGTTCTTC
CASRGELDNEQFF
>TRBV27|TRBJ2-7|15|TRBD2|few
TGTGCCAGCAGGGGAGGGATCGGGATTTCGTACGAGCAGTACTTC
CASRGGIGISYEQYF
>TRBV9|TRBJ1-6|14|TRBD1|-
TGTGCCAGCAGCGAGGACAGGGGGTATTCACCCCTCCACTTT
CASSEDRGYSPLHF
>TRBV2|TRBJ1-6|13|TRBD1|once
TGTGCCAGCAGTGTGACAGGGGATTCACCCCTCCACTTT
CASSVTGDSPLHF
>TRBV30|TRBJ1-5|15|TRBD1|-
TGTGCCTGGAGTACCCGCGGGACAGCTTATCAGCCCCAGCATTTT
CAWSTRGTAYQPQHF
>TRBV10-3|TRBJ2-1|14|-|-
TGTGCCATCAGTGAGTCCCCGCTAGCTTATGAGCAGTTCTTC
CAISESPLAYEQFF
>TRBV5-5|TRBJ2-7|15|-|few
TGTGCCAGCAGCCAGGAGGGACAGAAAATTTACGAGCAGTACTTC
CASSQEGQKIYEQYF
>TRBV30|TRBJ2-1|15|TRBD2|-
TGTGCCTGGTTTGATAGCGGGAGGGTCTACAATGAGCAGTTCTTC
CAWFDSGRVYNEQFF